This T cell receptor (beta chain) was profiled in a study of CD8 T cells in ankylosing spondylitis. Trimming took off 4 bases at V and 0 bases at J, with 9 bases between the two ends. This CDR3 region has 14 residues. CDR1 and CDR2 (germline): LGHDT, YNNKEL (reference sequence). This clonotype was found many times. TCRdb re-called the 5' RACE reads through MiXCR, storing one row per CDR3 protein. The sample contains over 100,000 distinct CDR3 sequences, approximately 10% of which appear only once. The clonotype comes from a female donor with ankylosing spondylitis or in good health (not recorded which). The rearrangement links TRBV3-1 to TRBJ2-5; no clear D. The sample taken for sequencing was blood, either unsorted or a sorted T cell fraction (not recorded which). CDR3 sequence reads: CASSLVQHQETQYF. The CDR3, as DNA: TGTGCCAGCAGCCTCGTTCAGCACCAAGAGACCCAGTACTTC.